This T cell receptor beta chain was profiled in a study of glioma-infiltrating T cells after dendritic cell vaccination. Study-wide results and limits: Survival was not directly related to TCR clonality in these patients.

Primers: 60 V beta forward and 13 J beta reverse. Sequenced by immunoSEQ multiplex PCR; TCRdb stores in-frame clones only, minus some. The profile shows approximately 100,000 clones, around 80% of them singletons. As for this clone: Its antigen remains unknown.

Fresh-frozen tumor tissue and more than two years of survival data were available for all. All glioblastoma patients lacked an isocitrate dehydrogenase mutation. This receptor was obtained from a human donor with glioblastoma. The sequences come from blood, collected before dendritic cell vaccination.

Here the CDR3 reads CASSELGGPSGMFF. CDR3 nucleotide sequence: TGTGCCAGCAGTGAACTCGGGGGGCCCAGTGGGATGTTCTTC. The chain recombines TRBV6-1 with TRBJ2-1; D might be TRBD2 (7 bases). Per the germline V gene, CDR1 is MNHNS and CDR2 is SASEGT. The CDR3 is 14 amino acids. The V gene lost 2 bases and the J gene lost 15 bases, with 20 bases spanning the gap.